The 14 T cell receptor beta chains given below trace back to one sample, sequenced in a study of neurological immune-mediated disorders. TCRdb re-derived calls from the 5' RACE reads in MiXCR, one entry per CDR3 protein. The data show fewer than 11,000 distinct CDR3 sequences, with approximately 21% seen just once and 50% held by the top ten. Material: CD8+ T cells from blood. The receptors were sampled from a woman aged 60 to 75 with HTLV-1-associated myelopathy (HAM/TSP).

This clonotype occurred many times. This rearrangement joins TRBV20-1 to TRBJ1-5; 7 bases are shared with TRBD1. The V segment lost 5 bases and the J segment 3 bases; nucleotides outside the gene matches: 7. The CDR3 contains 14 residues. Germline CDR1 reads DFQATT; CDR2 reads SNEGSKA (reference sequence). CDR3 region: CSAHKDRLNQPQHF. The CDR3 region has the DNA TGCAGTGCTCACAAGGACAGGCTCAATCAGCCCCAGCATTTT.

Many counts were recorded for this clonotype. The CDR3 sequence is CASAGAEITEAFF. Written as DNA, the CDR3 is TGTGCCAGCGCGGGGGCTGAGATCACTGAAGCTTTCTTT. The V call is TRBV2, the J call TRBJ1-1; perhaps TRBD1 as D (6 bases). The V end was cut by 8 bases, the J end by 4 bases, with 14 bases between. This CDR3 region has 13 residues. Germline CDR1 is SNHLY and CDR2 is FYNNEI.

In DNA, the CDR3 is TGCGCCAGCAGCCAGGGGGATTCCTACGAGCAGTACTTC. It translates to CASSQGDSYEQYF. The chain is built from TRBV4-1 and TRBJ2-7; perhaps D is TRBD1 or TRBD2 (5 bases each). Germline CDR1 reads MGHRA; CDR2 reads YSYEKL. V was clipped by 3 bases and J by 1 base, with 7 bases between them. This CDR3 is 13 amino acids long.

In this sample, this clonotype turned up many times. The chain carries TRBV7-9 and TRBJ2-1, with a tentative D call TRBD1 (6 bases). CDR1 is SEHNR, CDR2 FQNEAQ, per germline (reference sequence). This CDR3 comprises 16 residues. V gave up 2 bases and J gave up 10 bases, with 21 bases separating them. CDR3 nucleotides: TGTGCCAGCAGCTTAAACGTACCGATCCCAGGGGAAGAGCAGTTCTTC. This codes for CASSLNVPIPGEEQFF.

This clonotype was observed many times. The chain couples TRBV20-1 to TRBJ1-1; 8 bases line up with TRBD1. Trimming cost V 5 bases and J 5 bases; bases outside gene matches: 7. The CDR3 loop spans 13 amino acids. Germline loops: CDR1 DFQATT, CDR2 SNEGSKA (reference sequence). CDR3 sequence: CSAGRGLETEAFF. Written as DNA, the CDR3 is TGCAGTGCTGGCAGGGGGCTTGAAACTGAAGCTTTCTTT.

The J gene is TRBJ2-3, the V gene TRBV27; D not certain. V was pared by 5 bases and J by 12 bases, with 6 bases between. CDR3 size: 9 residues. Per the germline V gene, CDR1 is MNHEY and CDR2 is SMNVEV (reference sequence). The CDR3: CASSLRQYF. CDR3 coding DNA: TGTGCCAGCAGTCTCCGCCAGTATTTT.

This clonotype was seen many times. The chain links TRBV5-1 to TRBJ1-1, with a tentative D call TRBD1 (6 bases). Germline-derived CDR1 and CDR2 are SGHRS and YFSETQ. The CDR3 loop spans 14 amino acids. Trimming removed 6 bases at V and 3 bases at J, with 15 bases between. The CDR3 bases are TGCGCCAGCAAGGGGGGCTGGGGGGACACTGAAGCTTTCTTT. Its protein is CASKGGWGDTEAFF.

This clonotype was seen at least ten times. The chain joins TRBV7-6 to TRBJ2-1; D is unresolved. V was pared by 5 bases and J by 4 bases, with 15 bases between. Per germline, CDR1 SGHVS and CDR2 FNYEAQ. The CDR3 length is 15 residues. CDR3 in DNA: TGTGCCAGCAGCCCTCTAAAGAGCTCTTACAATGAGCAGTTCTTC. Its protein product is CASSPLKSSYNEQFF.

This clonotype was detected many times. This rearrangement joins TRBV6-4 to TRBJ1-1; unclear D gene. From germline, CDR1 is MRHNA and CDR2 SNTAGT. V was cut by 1 base and J by 2 bases, with 11 bases left in between. The CDR3 is made up of 15 amino acids. CDR3 bases: TGTGCCAGCAGTGACTTGATAGAAGGCAACACTGAAGCTTTCTTT. Translating it yields CASSDLIEGNTEAFF.

There are many counts of this clonotype. The genes are TRBV3-1 and TRBJ1-6; 10 positions agree with TRBD1. CDR1 LGHDT and CDR2 YNNKEL come from the germline V gene (reference sequence). The CDR3 covers 16 residues. The V and J ends lost 4 bases and 3 bases, in that order; junction bases with no gene match: 3. The CDR3 DNA follows: TGTGCCAGCAGCCGGAGGGACAGGGGCTATAATTCACCCCTCCACTTT. It is translated as CASSRRDRGYNSPLHF.

This clonotype has more than one count but fewer than ten. The chain carries TRBV4-1 and TRBJ2-1; perhaps D is TRBD1 or TRBD2 (5 bases each). The CDR3 runs 15 residues. Trimming removed 1 base from V and 10 bases from J, with 17 bases in between. The germline V gene has CDR1 MGHRA and CDR2 YSYEKL. The CDR3 region is CASSQAVSGTVEQFF. Written as DNA, the CDR3 is TGCGCCAGCAGCCAAGCAGTGTCAGGGACCGTGGAGCAGTTCTTC.

This clonotype was observed many times. A much more abundant neighbour one base away suggests this may be a read error. This rearrangement joins TRBV15 to TRBJ2-1; D ambiguous. Per germline, CDR1 LNHNV and CDR2 YYDKDF (reference sequence). The CDR3 loop spans 16 amino acids. V was shortened by 3 bases and J by 3 bases, with 15 bases between the two germline ends. The DNA of the CDR3 is TGTGCCACCAGCAGCGACCGTACCCCCCTCTACAATGAGCAGTTCTTC. This gives the protein CATSSDRTPLYNEQFF. Full variable domain (missing parts from reference TRBV15 and TRBJ2-1): DAMVIQNPRYQVTQFGKPVTLSCSQTLNHNVMYWYQQKSSQAPKLLFHYYDKDFNNEADTPDNFQSRRPNTSFCFLDIRSPGLGDTAMYLCATSSDRTPLYNEQFFGPGTRLTVL.

This clonotype was recorded at least ten times. CDR3 region: CSARDWGGGANVLTF. The CDR3 nucleotides are TGCAGTGCTAGAGATTGGGGTGGTGGGGCCAACGTCCTGACTTTC. The chain recombines TRBV20-1 with TRBJ2-6; unclear D gene. V lost 0 bases and J lost 3, with 9 bases in between. This CDR3 contains 15 residues. Germline loops: CDR1 DFQATT, CDR2 SNEGSKA (reference sequence).

This clonotype was detected ten times or more. Here the CDR3 reads CSAPPPGYSGANVLTF. The CDR3 nucleotides read TGCAGTGCTCCCCCCCCGGGATACTCTGGGGCCAACGTCCTGACTTTC. V and J are TRBV20-1 and TRBJ2-6, with a tentative D call TRBD2 (5 bases). The CDR3 loop spans 16 amino acids. V was cut by 5 bases and J by 0 bases, with 14 bases left in between. Germline V gives CDR1 DFQATT, CDR2 SNEGSKA (reference sequence).